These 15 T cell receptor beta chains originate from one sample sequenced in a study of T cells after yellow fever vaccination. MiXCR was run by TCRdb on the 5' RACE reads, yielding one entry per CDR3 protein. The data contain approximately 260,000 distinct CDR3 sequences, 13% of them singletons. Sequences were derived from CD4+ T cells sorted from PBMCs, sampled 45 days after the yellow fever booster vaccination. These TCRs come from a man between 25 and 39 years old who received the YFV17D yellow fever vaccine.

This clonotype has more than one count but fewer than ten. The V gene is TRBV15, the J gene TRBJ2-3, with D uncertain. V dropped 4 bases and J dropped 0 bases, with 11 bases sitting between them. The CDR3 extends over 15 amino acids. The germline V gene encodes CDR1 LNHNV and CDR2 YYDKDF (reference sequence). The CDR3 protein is CATSKMIRSTDTQYF. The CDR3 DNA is TGTGCCACCAGCAAAATGATCCGGAGCACAGATACGCAGTATTTT.

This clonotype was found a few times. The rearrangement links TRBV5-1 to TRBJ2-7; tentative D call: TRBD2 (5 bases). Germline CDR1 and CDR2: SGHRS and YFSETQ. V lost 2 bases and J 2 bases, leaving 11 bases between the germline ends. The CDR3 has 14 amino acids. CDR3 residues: CASSFVGAAYEQYF. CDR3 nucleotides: TGCGCCAGCAGCTTTGTGGGAGCAGCCTACGAGCAGTACTTC.

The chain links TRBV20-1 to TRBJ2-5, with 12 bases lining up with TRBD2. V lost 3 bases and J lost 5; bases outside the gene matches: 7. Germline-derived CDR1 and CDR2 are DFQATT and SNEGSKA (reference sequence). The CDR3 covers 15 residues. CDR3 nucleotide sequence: TGCAGTGCTAGCGGACTAGCGGGACGTTGGGAGACCCAGTACTTC. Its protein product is CSASGLAGRWETQYF.

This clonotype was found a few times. CDR3 DNA: TGCGCCAGCAGCTTGCAAAGGGGCCAGGCCGCGGAGCAGTACTTC. Residues: CASSLQRGQAAEQYF. The chain uses TRBV5-1 and TRBJ2-7, with D perhaps matching TRBD1 (5 bases). V lost 1 base and J 7 bases, leaving 18 bases between the germline ends. CDR3 size: 15 residues. CDR1 is SGHRS, CDR2 YFSETQ, per germline.

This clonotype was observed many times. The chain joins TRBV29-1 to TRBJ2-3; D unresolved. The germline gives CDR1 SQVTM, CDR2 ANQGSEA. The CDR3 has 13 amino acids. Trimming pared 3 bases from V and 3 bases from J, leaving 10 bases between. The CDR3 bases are TGCAGCGTTGACCCCGGTAAGACAGATACGCAGTATTTT. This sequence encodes CSVDPGKTDTQYF.

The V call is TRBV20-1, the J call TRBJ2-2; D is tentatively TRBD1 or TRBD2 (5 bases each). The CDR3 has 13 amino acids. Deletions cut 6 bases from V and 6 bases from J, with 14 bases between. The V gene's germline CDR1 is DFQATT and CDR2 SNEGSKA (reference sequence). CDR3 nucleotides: TGCAGTGCCAGGAGAGGGGTGGCCGGGGAGCTGTTTTTT. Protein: CSARRGVAGELFF.

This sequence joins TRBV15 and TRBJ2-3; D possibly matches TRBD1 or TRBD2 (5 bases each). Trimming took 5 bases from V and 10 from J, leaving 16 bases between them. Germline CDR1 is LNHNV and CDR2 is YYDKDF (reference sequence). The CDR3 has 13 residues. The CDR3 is CATSPGAAAAQYF. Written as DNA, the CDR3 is TGTGCCACCAGCCCCGGGGCCGCCGCGGCGCAGTATTTT.

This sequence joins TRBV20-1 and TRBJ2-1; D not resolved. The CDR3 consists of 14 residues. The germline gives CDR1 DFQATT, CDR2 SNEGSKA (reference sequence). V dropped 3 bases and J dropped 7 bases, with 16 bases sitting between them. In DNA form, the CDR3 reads TGCAGTGCTAGGAGAGGTCAGTCTACGAATGAGCAGTTCTTC. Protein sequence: CSARRGQSTNEQFF.

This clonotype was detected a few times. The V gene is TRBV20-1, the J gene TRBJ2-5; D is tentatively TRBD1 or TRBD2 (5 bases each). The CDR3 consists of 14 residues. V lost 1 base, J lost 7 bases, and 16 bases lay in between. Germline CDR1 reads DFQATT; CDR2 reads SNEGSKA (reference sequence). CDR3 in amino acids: CSARGEGHPGTQYF. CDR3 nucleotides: TGCAGTGCTAGAGGAGAGGGGCACCCTGGGACCCAGTACTTC.

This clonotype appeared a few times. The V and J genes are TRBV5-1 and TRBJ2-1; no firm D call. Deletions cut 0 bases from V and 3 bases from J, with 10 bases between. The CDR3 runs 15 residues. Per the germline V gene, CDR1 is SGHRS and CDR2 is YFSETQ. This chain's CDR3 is CASSLGGQVYNEQFF. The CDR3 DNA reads TGCGCCAGCAGCTTGGGCGGCCAAGTCTACAATGAGCAGTTCTTC.

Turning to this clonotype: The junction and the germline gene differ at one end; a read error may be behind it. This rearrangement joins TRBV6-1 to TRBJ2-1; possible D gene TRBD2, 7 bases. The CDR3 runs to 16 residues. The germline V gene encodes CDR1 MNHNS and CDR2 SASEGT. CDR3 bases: TGTGCCAGCAGGGAAGGGGGGGCGCTTACCTACATTGAGCAGTTCTTC. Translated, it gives CASREGGALTYIEQFF.

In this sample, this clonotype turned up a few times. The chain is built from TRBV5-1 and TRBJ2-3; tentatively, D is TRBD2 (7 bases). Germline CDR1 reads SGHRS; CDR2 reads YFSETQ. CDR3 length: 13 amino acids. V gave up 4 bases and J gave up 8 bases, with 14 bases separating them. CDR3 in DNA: TGCGCCAGCAGCCCGTTCGGGGGGCCTACGCAGTATTTT. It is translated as CASSPFGGPTQYF.

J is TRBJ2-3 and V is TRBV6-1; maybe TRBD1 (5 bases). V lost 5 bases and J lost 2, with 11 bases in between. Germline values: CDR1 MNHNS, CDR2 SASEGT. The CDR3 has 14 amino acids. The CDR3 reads CASSRQGNTDTQYF. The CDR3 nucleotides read TGTGCCAGCAGTCGGCAGGGAAACACAGATACGCAGTATTTT.

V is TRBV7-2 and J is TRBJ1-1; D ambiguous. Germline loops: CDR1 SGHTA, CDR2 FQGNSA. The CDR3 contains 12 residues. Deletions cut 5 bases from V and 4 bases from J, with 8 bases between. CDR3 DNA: TGTGCCAGCAGCCGAGGACTCACTGAAGCTTTCTTT. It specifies CASSRGLTEAFF.

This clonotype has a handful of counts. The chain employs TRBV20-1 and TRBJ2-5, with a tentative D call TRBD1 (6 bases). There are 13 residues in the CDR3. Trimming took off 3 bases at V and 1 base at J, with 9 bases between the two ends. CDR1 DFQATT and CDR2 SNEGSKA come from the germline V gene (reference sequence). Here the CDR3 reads CSASGQTQETQYF. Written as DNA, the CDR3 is TGCAGTGCTAGCGGACAGACCCAAGAGACCCAGTACTTC.